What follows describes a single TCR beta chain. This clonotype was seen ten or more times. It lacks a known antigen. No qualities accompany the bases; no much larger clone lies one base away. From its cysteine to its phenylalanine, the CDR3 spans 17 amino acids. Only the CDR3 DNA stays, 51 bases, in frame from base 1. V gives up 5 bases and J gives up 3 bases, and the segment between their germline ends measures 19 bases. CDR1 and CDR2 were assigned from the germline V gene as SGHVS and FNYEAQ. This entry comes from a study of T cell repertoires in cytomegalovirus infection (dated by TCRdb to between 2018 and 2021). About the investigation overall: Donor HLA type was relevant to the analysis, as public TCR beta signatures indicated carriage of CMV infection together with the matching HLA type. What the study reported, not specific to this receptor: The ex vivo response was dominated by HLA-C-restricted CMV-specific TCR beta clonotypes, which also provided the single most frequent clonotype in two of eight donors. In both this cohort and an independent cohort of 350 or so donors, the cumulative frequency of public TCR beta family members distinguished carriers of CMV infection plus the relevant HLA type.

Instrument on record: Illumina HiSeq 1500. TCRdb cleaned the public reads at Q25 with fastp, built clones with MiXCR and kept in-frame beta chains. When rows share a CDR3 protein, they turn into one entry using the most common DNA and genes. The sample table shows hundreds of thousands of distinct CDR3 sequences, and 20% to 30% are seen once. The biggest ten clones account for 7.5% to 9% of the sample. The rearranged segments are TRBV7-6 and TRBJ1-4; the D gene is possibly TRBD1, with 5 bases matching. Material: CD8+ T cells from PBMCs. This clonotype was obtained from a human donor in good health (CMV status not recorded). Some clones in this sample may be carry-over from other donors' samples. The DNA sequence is TGTGCCAGCAGCGAAATCACGTCTCGAGGGGCTAATGAAAAACTGTTTTTT. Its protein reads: CASSEITSRGANEKLFF.